This record concerns one T cell receptor beta chain sequence. The entry originates in a study of cytomegalovirus exposure and HLA in healthy donors. PCR used 60 Vbeta primers and 13 Jbeta primers. Profiled with immunoSEQ multiplex PCR; TCRdb holds only in-frame clones, not every one. The sample comprises roughly 150,000 clones, approximately 70% of which are singletons, and 1.5% to 2% rests with the top ten. The CDR3 has 12 residues. V lost 9 bases and J 4 bases, leaving 13 bases between the germline ends. CDR1 is SGHNT and CDR2 is YYREEE in the germline V gene (reference sequence). The chain links TRBV5-4 to TRBJ2-5, with D unclear. Sequenced material: PBMCs. This sequence was found in a human donor in good health. The CDR3 DNA follows: TGTGCCACCCGCCCGGTGAGAGAGACCCAGTACTTC. Its protein product is CATRPVRETQYF.